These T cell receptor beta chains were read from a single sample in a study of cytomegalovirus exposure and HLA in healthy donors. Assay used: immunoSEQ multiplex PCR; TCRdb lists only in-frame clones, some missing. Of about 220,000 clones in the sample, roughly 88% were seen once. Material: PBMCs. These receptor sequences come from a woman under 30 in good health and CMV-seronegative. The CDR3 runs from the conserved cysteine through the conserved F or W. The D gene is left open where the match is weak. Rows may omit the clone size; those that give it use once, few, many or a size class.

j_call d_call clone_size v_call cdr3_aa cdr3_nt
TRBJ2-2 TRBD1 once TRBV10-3 CATYGTGGIGELFF TGTGCCACATACGGGACAGGGGGCATCGGGGAGCTGTTTTTT
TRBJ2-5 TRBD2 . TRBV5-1 CASSPTGSSGRGLQETQYF TGCGCCAGCAGCCCGACGGGGTCTAGCGGGAGGGGGCTCCAAGAGACCCAGTACTTC
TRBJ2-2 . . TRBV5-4 CASSLIGDRIGELFF TGTGCCAGCAGCTTGATTGGAGACAGGATCGGGGAGCTGTTTTTT
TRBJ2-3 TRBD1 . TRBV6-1 CASMDREITDTQYF TGTGCCAGCATGGACAGGGAAATCACAGATACGCAGTATTTT
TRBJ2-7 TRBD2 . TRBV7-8 CASSLALTSGRAVHEQYF TGTGCCAGCAGCTTAGCGCTGACTAGCGGGAGAGCAGTCCACGAGCAGTACTTC
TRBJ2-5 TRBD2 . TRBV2 CASKRIAGGPETQYF TGTGCCAGCAAGAGAATAGCGGGAGGGCCCGAGACCCAGTACTTC
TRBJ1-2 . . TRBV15 CATSRDFDDRRNYGYTF TGTGCCACCAGCAGAGATTTTGATGACAGGCGTAACTATGGCTACACCTTC
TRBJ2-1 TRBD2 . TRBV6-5 CASSRGLAVYNEQFF TGTGCCAGCAGTCGAGGACTAGCGGTATACAATGAGCAGTTCTTC
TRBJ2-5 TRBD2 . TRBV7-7 CASSPLGGSRETQYF TGTGCTAGCAGCCCCTTGGGGGGGTCCCGGGAGACCCAGTACTTC
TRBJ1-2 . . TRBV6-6 CATHPDRRYGYTF TGTGCCACTCACCCGGACAGACGCTATGGCTACACCTTC
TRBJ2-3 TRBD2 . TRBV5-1 CASSGSGRPTSDTQYF TGCGCCAGCAGTGGCAGCGGGAGGCCAACCTCAGATACGCAGTATTTT
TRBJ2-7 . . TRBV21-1 CASSGRGRRVEYF TGTGCCAGCAGCGGAAGAGGGAGGAGAGTGGAGTACTTC
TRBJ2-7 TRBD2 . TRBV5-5 CASSGTSGNYEQYF TGTGCCAGCAGCGGGACTAGCGGGAACTACGAGCAGTACTTC
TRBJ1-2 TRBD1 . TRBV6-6 CASSYDPDRVYGYTF TGTGCCAGCAGTTACGACCCGGACAGGGTATATGGCTACACCTTC
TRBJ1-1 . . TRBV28 CASSLSGVGTEAFF TGTGCCAGCAGTCTATCAGGGGTCGGCACTGAAGCTTTCTTT
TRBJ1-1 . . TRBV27 CASSSGLRAGAEAFF TGTGCCAGCAGTTCAGGACTGCGAGCGGGGGCTGAAGCTTTCTTT
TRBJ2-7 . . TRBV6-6 CASSYQRSSYEQYF TGTGCCAGCAGTTACCAACGGAGCTCCTACGAGCAGTACTTC
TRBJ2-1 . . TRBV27 CASSYSRFNEQFF TGTGCCAGCAGCTACTCCCGGTTCAATGAGCAGTTCTTC
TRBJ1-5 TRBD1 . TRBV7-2 CASSIRQGGQPQHF TGTGCCAGCAGCATAAGACAGGGCGGTCAGCCCCAGCATTTT
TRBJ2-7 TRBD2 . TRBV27 CASSLSFLLAGGGAQYF TGTGCCAGCAGTTTATCGTTTCTTCTAGCGGGAGGAGGCGCGCAGTACTTC
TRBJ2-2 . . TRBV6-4 CASSDGIEGGELFF TGTGCCAGCAGTGACGGCATTGAGGGCGGGGAGCTGTTTTTT
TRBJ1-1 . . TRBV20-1 CSAYVVREAFF TGCAGTGCTTACGTAGTGAGAGAGGCTTTCTTT
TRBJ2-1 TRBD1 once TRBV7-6 CASSIRPGGAGNNEQFF TGTGCCAGCAGCATTAGACCAGGGGGCGCAGGAAACAATGAGCAGTTCTTC
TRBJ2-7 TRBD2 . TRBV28 CASSRTSGRADYEQYF TGTGCCAGCAGTCGGACTAGCGGGAGGGCCGACTACGAGCAGTACTTC
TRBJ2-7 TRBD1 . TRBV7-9 CASSGQASSYEQYF TGTGCCAGCTCGGGACAGGCGAGCTCCTACGAGCAGTACTTC
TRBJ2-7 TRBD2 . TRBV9 CASSVGTSGPGGGLPVQYF TGTGCCAGCAGCGTAGGGACTAGCGGGCCCGGTGGGGGCTTACCGGTGCAGTACTTC
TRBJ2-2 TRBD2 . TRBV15 CATSRGLAGGPTGELFF TGTGCCACCAGCAGAGGACTAGCGGGAGGGCCTACCGGGGAGCTGTTTTTT
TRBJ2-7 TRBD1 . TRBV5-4 CASSFDGTGSYEQYF TGTGCCAGCAGCTTTGATGGGACAGGGTCCTACGAGCAGTACTTC
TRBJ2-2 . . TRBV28 CASSPSDSTGELFF TGTGCCAGCAGTCCAAGCGACAGCACCGGGGAGCTGTTTTTT
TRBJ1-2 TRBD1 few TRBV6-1 CASSEAIQGGYGYTF TGTGCCAGCAGTGAAGCGATTCAGGGGGGCTATGGCTACACCTTC
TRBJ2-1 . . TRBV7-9 CASSLSRQVGEQFF TGTGCCAGCAGCTTAAGTCGCCAGGTGGGTGAGCAGTTCTTC
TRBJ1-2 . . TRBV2 CASSELTGGLQSYTF TGTGCCAGCAGTGAATTGACAGGAGGTCTACAGAGCTACACCTTC
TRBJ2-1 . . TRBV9 CASSIPSSHEQFF TGTGCCAGCAGCATACCTAGTTCCCATGAGCAGTTCTTC
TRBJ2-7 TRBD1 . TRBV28 CASREQGNPYEQYF TGTGCCAGCAGGGAACAGGGGAACCCTTACGAGCAGTACTTC
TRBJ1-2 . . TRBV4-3 CASSQAVGADIYGYTF TGCGCCAGCAGCCAAGCGGTAGGGGCGGATATCTATGGCTACACCTTC
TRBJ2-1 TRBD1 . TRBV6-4 CASSDSAGGMDEQFF TGTGCCAGCAGTGACTCAGCAGGGGGTATGGATGAGCAGTTCTTC
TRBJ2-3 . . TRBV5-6 CASSFYRGRPSTDTQYF TGTGCCAGCAGCTTTTACCGGGGGAGACCGAGCACAGATACGCAGTATTTT
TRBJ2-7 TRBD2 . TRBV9 CASSVGVAGPYEQYF TGTGCCAGCAGCGTAGGGGTAGCGGGACCTTACGAGCAGTACTTC
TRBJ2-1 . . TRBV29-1 CSVGGEQFF TGCAGCGTTGGCGGTGAGCAGTTCTTC
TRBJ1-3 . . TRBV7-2 CASSTEPVGPLRNTIYF TGTGCCAGCAGCACAGAGCCCGTTGGTCCCCTCAGAAACACCATATATTTT
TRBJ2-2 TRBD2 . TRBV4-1 CASSQSRGGTGELFF TGCGCCAGCAGCCAATCTCGGGGGGGAACCGGGGAGCTGTTTTTT
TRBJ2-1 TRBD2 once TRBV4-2 CASSHHSGRARNEQFF TGTGCCAGCAGCCACCATAGCGGGAGGGCCAGGAATGAGCAGTTCTTC
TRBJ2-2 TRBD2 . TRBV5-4 CASSLGGRGRTGGELFF TGTGCCAGCAGCTTGGGGGGGAGGGGACGGACCGGCGGGGAGCTGTTTTTT
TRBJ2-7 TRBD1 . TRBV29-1 CSVEVEDRASYEQYF TGCAGCGTTGAAGTAGAGGACAGGGCCTCCTACGAGCAGTACTTC
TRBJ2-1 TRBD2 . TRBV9 CASSVSSGRVYNEQFF TGTGCCAGCAGCGTATCTAGCGGGAGGGTCTACAATGAGCAGTTCTTC
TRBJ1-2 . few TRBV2 CASRLDGGSYGYTF TGTGCCAGCAGACTGGACGGCGGGAGCTATGGCTACACCTTC
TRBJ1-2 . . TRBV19 CASKRDYGSRGYTF TGTGCCAGCAAAAGAGATTACGGTTCGCGTGGCTACACCTTC
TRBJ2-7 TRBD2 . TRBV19 CASSRVTSGRDEQYF TGTGCCAGTAGCCGCGTGACTAGCGGGAGGGACGAGCAGTACTTC
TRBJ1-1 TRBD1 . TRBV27 CASSTGGTEAFF TGTGCCAGCAGTACAGGGGGCACTGAAGCTTTCTTT
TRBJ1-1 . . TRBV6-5 CASSYSGRAGPFF TGTGCCAGCAGTTACTCGGGTCGGGCAGGGCCCTTCTTT
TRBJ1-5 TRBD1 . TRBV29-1 CSVGTGGGQPQHF TGCAGCGTCGGGACAGGGGGAGGTCAGCCCCAGCATTTT
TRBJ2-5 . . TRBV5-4 CASSELTEETQYF TGTGCCAGCAGCGAACTGACAGAAGAGACCCAGTACTTC
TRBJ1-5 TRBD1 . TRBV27 CASSNLAGGGSNQPQHF TGTGCCAGCAGTAACTTGGCAGGGGGCGGGAGCAATCAGCCCCAGCATTTT
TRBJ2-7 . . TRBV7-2 CASSLIPVREQYF TGTGCCAGCAGCTTAATTCCGGTACGGGAGCAGTACTTC
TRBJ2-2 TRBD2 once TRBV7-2 CASSLRASGGNTGELFF TGTGCCAGCAGCTTACGGGCTAGCGGGGGGAACACCGGGGAGCTGTTTTTT
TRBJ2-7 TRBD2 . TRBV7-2 CASSRDGGLGYEQYF TGTGCCAGCAGCCGCGACGGAGGACTAGGATACGAGCAGTACTTC
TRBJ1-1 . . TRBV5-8 CAGAELRRSSMNTEAFF TGTGCCGGCGCCGAACTCAGGCGCTCTTCTATGAACACTGAAGCTTTCTTT
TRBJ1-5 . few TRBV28 CAIREGGNQPQHF TGTGCCATCCGGGAGGGCGGCAATCAGCCCCAGCATTTT
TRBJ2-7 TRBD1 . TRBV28 CASSLVQGAGRYEQYF TGTGCCAGCAGTTTAGTTCAGGGGGCAGGACGGTACGAGCAGTACTTC